The clone carrying this T cell receptor (beta chain) was counted a single time. A deep-level run was used for the assay. TCRdb keeps only in-frame clones here, not all; method: immunoSEQ multiplex PCR. This sample has 2 million or so clones; roughly 96% occur once, and the top ten carry 0.1% to 0.15%. The source of the sample is a study of shared clonotypes between healthy human individuals. V shed 4 bases, J shed 2 bases, and the junction held 7 bases outside the gene matches. The length of the CDR3 is 15 residues. Germline CDR1 reads SNHLY; CDR2 reads FYNNEI. The sequence was collected from a man aged 18 to 29 in good health. The sequencing sample was made of naive CD4+ T cells sorted from blood. Subset defined: CD45RA+ positively selected. The genes are TRBV2 and TRBJ2-5; 7 bases match TRBD1. The CDR3 DNA sequence: TGTGCCAGCAGTGGGTGGACAGGACTGCAAGAGACCCAGTACTTC. It is translated as CASSGWTGLQETQYF.